These T cell receptor beta chains were read from a single sample in a study of cytomegalovirus exposure and HLA in healthy donors. TCRdb's copy holds only in-frame clones and misses some; the assay was immunoSEQ multiplex PCR. The sample has 70,000 to 90,000 clones, over 50% seen once; the top ten hold roughly 20%. The sample was PBMCs. These receptors originate from a middle-aged man in good health and CMV-seropositive. Each CDR3 is given with its conserved first and last residue. The order of the fields is D gene, J gene, V gene, clone size, CDR3 DNA, CDR3 protein. D genes are given only for firm matches. For some rows the clone size is stated as once, few or many, or as a class when expanded; others skip it.

- | TRBJ1-2 | TRBV29-1 | - | TGCAGCGTTGTGGCGGGGACGGTTGATGGCTACACCTTC | CSVVAGTVDGYTF
TRBD1 | TRBJ1-2 | TRBV11-3 | - | TGTGCCAGCAGCGTGGGACAGGCGGCCTATTCTACCTATGGCTACACCTTC | CASSVGQAAYSTYGYTF
- | TRBJ1-5 | TRBV4-2 | few | TGTGCCAGCGGCTTCGATAGTAGTACAGGGTATCAGCCCCAGCATTTT | CASGFDSSTGYQPQHF
- | TRBJ1-1 | TRBV2 | once | TGTGCCAGCAGTGACAGGACACCCAATACTGAAGCTTTCTTT | CASSDRTPNTEAFF
- | TRBJ1-6 | TRBV30 | - | TGTGCCTGGAGACTGGCCTATAATTCACCCCTCCACTTT | CAWRLAYNSPLHF
TRBD1 | TRBJ2-5 | TRBV4-1 | - | TGCGCCAGCAGCCAAGGGGACAGGGGCTCTAAAAAGACCCAGTACTTC | CASSQGDRGSKKTQYF
- | TRBJ2-7 | TRBV7-6 | - | TGTGCCAGCAGCTTAGGGGCCAGCTACGAGCAGTACTTC | CASSLGASYEQYF
TRBD1 | TRBJ1-1 | TRBV4-2 | few | TGTGCCAGCAGCCAACGGACAGGCCTGAACACTGAAGCTTTCTTT | CASSQRTGLNTEAFF
- | TRBJ2-1 | TRBV7-2 | - | TGTGCCAGCAGCTTAGCGCGAGACAACAATGAGCAGTTCTTC | CASSLARDNNEQFF
TRBD2 | TRBJ2-7 | TRBV4-2 | - | TGTGCCAGCAGCCAAGACCCCAGCGGGGGTCCCTACGAGCAGTACTTC | CASSQDPSGGPYEQYF
- | TRBJ2-3 | TRBV27 | - | TGTGCCAGCAGTTTACAGGTTGGGTCCGCAGATACGCAGTATTTT | CASSLQVGSADTQYF
- | TRBJ1-2 | TRBV7-9 | - | TGTGCCAGCAGCAGTACCAAACAGGGTTCCTATGGCTACACCTTC | CASSSTKQGSYGYTF
TRBD2 | TRBJ2-1 | TRBV5-6 | - | TGTGCCAGCAGCTCACTAGCGCGGGGTCTTCGGGATGAGCAGTTCTTC | CASSSLARGLRDEQFF
TRBD1 | TRBJ1-2 | TRBV6-4 | - | TGTGCCAGGAGGCCGGGACAGGCTTATGGCTACACCTTC | CARRPGQAYGYTF
TRBD1 | TRBJ2-7 | TRBV28 | - | TGTGCCACCGCCGGACAGGGAATATACGAGCAGTACTTC | CATAGQGIYEQYF
TRBD2 | TRBJ2-3 | TRBV5-1 | - | TGCGCCAGCAGCTTGGAGGCACTAGCGGGGTTGTCAGATACGCAGTATTTT | CASSLEALAGLSDTQYF
TRBD2 | TRBJ2-1 | TRBV5-5 | - | TGTGCCAGCAGCTTTAGAGTGCTAGCGGGGGGGAGCTCCTACAATGAGCAGTTCTTC | CASSFRVLAGGSSYNEQFF
- | TRBJ2-5 | TRBV7-2 | - | TGTGCCAGCAGCTTTAGCGGAGAGACCCAGTACTTC | CASSFSGETQYF
TRBD2 | TRBJ2-1 | TRBV5-6 | - | TGTGCCAGCAGCCACCTCTCGCCAGCGGGGGGGCGCTACAATGAGCAGTTCTTC | CASSHLSPAGGRYNEQFF
- | TRBJ1-5 | TRBV2 | - | TGTGCCAGCAGCTCCCTAATTAGTCAGCCCCAGCATTTT | CASSSLISQPQHF
TRBD1 | TRBJ1-4 | TRBV6-5 | - | TGTGCCAGCAGTTGGACAGGGGGAAATGAAAAACTGTTTTTT | CASSWTGGNEKLFF
TRBD1 | TRBJ2-6 | TRBV28 | few | TGTGCCAGCAGTTTATTGGGGACAGGGGCCTCTGGGGCCAACGTCCTGACTTTC | CASSLLGTGASGANVLTF
TRBD2 | TRBJ2-3 | TRBV6-1 | few | TGTGCCAGCAGTGAATGGATCCCACTAGCGGGGGGGACTACAGATACGCAGTATTTT | CASSEWIPLAGGTTDTQYF
- | TRBJ2-7 | TRBV5-1 | - | TGCGCCAGCGGGGGGGACAACGCCTACGAGCAGTACTTC | CASGGDNAYEQYF
- | TRBJ1-1 | TRBV28 | - | TGTGCCAGCAGTAGACCTCGCGGTCGAAACACTGAAGCTTTCTTT | CASSRPRGRNTEAFF
- | TRBJ2-7 | TRBV27 | - | TGTGCCAGCAGTTTAGGTCGCCGAGCGGACGAGCAGTACTTC | CASSLGRRADEQYF
- | TRBJ2-1 | TRBV5-5 | once | TGTGCCAGCAGCTTGAGGGACTCCGATTACAATGAGCAGTTCTTC | CASSLRDSDYNEQFF
TRBD2 | TRBJ2-5 | TRBV2 | - | TGTGCCAGTCATAAACGCGGACTAGGAGGAGAGACCCAGTACTTC | CASHKRGLGGETQYF
TRBD1 | TRBJ1-2 | TRBV30 | - | TGTGCCTGGACCCGACAGGGGGCGGCGGGCTACACCTTC | CAWTRQGAAGYTF
- | TRBJ2-4 | TRBV6-5 | - | TGTGCCAGCAGTCGACAGGCGGGCAGCCAAAACATTCAGTACTTC | CASSRQAGSQNIQYF
- | TRBJ2-7 | TRBV2 | once | TGTGCCAGCATCCTAGAGGGGGTGTCGGTGAAGCAGTACTTC | CASILEGVSVKQYF
- | TRBJ1-1 | TRBV28 | - | TGTGCCAGCAGTTTTCTTGGCGCGGCGGGGGGGGAGGGCACTGAAGCTTTCTTT | CASSFLGAAGGEGTEAFF
TRBD1 | TRBJ2-7 | TRBV30 | few | TGTGCCTGGACCTCCAGGGGGCTAAACGCCTACGAGCAGTACTTC | CAWTSRGLNAYEQYF
- | TRBJ1-2 | TRBV19 | - | TGTGCCAGTAGTATTCACGAGGAGGACTATGGCTACACCTTC | CASSIHEEDYGYTF
TRBD2 | TRBJ2-1 | TRBV7-8 | few | TGTGCCAGCAGCTTAGGCGGGGGGGCGGACAATGAGCAGTTCTTC | CASSLGGGADNEQFF
TRBD2 | TRBJ2-7 | TRBV5-1 | once | TGCGCCAGCAAGCTAGCGGGGGGGACCGAGCAGTACTTC | CASKLAGGTEQYF
- | TRBJ2-7 | TRBV6-5 | - | TGTGCCAGCAGTTACTCACCCGTGGGGCGTGCTTACGAGCAGTACTTC | CASSYSPVGRAYEQYF